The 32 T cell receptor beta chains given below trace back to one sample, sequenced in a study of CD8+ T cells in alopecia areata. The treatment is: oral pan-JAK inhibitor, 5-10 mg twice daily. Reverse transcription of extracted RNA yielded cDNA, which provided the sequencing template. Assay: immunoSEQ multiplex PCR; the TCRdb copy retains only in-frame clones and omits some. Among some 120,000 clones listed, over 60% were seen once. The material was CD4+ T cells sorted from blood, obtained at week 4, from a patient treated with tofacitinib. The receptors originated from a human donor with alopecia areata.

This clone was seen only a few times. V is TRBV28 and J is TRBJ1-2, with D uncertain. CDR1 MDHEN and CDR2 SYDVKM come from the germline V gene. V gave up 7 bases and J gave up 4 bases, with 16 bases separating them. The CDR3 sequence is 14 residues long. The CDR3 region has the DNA TGTGCCAGCAATCCCCTCGGGCAGATCTATGGCTACACCTTC. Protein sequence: CASNPLGQIYGYTF.

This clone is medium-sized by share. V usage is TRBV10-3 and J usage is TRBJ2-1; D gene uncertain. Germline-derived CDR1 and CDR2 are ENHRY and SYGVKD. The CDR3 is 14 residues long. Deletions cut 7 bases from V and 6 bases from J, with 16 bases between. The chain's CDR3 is CAIKRTVDSNEQFF. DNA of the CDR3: TGTGCCATCAAACGGACGGTGGATTCCAATGAGCAGTTCTTC.

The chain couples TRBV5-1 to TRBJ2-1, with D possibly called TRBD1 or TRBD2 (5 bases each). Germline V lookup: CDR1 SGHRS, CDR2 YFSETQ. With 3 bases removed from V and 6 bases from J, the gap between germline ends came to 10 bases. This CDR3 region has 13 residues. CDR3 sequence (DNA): TGCGCCAGCAGCTCCGGGACGGCCAATGAGCAGTTCTTC. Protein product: CASSSGTANEQFF.

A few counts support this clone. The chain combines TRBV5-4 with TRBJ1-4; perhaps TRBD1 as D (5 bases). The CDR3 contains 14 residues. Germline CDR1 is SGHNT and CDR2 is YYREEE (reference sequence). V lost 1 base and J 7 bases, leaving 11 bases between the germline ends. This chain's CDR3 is CASSLPGEGEKLFF. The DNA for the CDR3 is TGTGCCAGCAGCTTGCCGGGGGAGGGTGAAAAACTGTTTTTT.

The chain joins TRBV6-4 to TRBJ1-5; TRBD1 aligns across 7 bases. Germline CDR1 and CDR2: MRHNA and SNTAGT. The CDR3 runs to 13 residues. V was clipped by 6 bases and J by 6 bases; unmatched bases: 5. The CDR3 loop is CASSKDRFQPQHF. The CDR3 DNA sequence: TGTGCCAGCAGCAAGGACAGGTTTCAGCCCCAGCATTTT.

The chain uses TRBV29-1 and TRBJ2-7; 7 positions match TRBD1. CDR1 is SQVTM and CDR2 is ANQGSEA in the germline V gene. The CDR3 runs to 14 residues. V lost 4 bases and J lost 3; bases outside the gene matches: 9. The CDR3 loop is CSVAYRGRGYEQYF. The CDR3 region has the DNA TGCAGCGTTGCGTACAGGGGCAGGGGCTACGAGCAGTACTTC.

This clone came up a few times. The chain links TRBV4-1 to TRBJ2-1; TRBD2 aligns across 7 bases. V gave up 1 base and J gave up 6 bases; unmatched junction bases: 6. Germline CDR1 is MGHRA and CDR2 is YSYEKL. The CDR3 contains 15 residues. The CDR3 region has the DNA TGCGCCAGCAGCCAAGCTCTAGCGGACCGCAATGAGCAGTTCTTC. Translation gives CASSQALADRNEQFF.

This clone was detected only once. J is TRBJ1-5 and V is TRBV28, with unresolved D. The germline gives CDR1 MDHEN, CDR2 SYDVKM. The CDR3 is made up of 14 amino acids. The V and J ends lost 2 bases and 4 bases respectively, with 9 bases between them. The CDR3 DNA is TGTGCCAGCAGTTTAGTTACGGATAATCAGCCCCAGCATTTT. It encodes CASSLVTDNQPQHF.

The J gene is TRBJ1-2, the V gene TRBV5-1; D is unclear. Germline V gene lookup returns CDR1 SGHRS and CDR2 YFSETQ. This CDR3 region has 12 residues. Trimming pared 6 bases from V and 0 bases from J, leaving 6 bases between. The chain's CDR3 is CASKAANYGYTF. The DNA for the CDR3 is TGCGCCAGCAAGGCAGCTAACTATGGCTACACCTTC.

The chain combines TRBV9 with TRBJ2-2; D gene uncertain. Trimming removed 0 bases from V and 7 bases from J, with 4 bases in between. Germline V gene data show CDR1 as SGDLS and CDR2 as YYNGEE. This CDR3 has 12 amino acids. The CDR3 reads CASSVDVGELFF. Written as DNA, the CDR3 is TGTGCCAGCAGCGTAGATGTCGGGGAGCTGTTTTTT.

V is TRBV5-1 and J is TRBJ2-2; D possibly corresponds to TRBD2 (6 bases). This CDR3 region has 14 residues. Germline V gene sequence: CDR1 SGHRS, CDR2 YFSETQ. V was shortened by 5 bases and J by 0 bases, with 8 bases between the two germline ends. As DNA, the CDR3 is TGCGCCAGCAGACGGGAGACGAACACCGGGGAGCTGTTTTTT. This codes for CASRRETNTGELFF. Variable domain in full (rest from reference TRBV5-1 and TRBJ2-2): KAGVTQTPRYLIKTRGQQVTLSCSPISGHRSVSWYQQTPGQGLQFLFEYFSETQRNKGNFPGRFSGRQFSNSRSEMNVSTLELGDSALYLCASRRETNTGELFFGEGSRLTVL.

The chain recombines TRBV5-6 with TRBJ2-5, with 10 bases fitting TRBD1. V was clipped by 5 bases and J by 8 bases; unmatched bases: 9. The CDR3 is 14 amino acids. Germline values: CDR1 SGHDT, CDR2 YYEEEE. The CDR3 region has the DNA TGTGCCAGCAGAACGGGACAGGGGTCCTTAACCCAGTACTTC. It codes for CASRTGQGSLTQYF.

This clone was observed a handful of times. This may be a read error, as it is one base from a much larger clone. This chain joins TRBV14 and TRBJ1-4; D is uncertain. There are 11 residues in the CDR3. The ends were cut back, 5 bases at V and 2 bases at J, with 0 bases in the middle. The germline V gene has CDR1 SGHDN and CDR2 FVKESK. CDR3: CASSTNEKLFF. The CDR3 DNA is TGTGCCAGCAGCACTAATGAAAAACTGTTTTTT.

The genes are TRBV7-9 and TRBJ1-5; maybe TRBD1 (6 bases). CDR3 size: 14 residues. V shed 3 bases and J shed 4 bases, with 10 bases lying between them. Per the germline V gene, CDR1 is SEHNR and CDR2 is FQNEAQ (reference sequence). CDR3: CASSFEGGNQPQHF. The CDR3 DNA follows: TGTGCCAGCAGCTTTGAAGGGGGGAATCAGCCCCAGCATTTT.

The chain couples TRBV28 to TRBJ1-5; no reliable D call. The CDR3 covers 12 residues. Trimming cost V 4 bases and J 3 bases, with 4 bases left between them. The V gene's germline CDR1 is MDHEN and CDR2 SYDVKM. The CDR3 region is CASSSANQPQHF. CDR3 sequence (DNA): TGTGCCAGCAGTTCAGCCAATCAGCCCCAGCATTTT.

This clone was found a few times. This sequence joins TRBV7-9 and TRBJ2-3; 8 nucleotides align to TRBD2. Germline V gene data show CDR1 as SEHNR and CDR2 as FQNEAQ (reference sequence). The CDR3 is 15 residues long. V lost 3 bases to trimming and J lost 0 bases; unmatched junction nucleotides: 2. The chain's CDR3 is CASSFSGASTDTQYF. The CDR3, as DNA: TGTGCCAGCAGCTTTAGCGGGGCTAGCACAGATACGCAGTATTTT.

CDR3: CASSGDTDTQYF. The CDR3 nucleotides are TGTGCCAGCAGTGGGGACACAGATACGCAGTATTTT. This chain links TRBV6-5 with TRBJ2-3; D gene uncertain. Trimming took off 5 bases at V and 2 bases at J, with 5 bases between the two ends. This CDR3 region has 12 residues. Germline lookup yields CDR1 MNHEY and CDR2 SVGAGI.

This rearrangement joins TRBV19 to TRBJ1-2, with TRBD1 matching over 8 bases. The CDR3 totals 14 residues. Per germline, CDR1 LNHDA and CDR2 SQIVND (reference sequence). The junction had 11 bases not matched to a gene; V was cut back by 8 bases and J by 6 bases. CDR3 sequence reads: CASLPGQGSNGYTF. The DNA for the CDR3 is TGTGCCAGTCTCCCCGGACAGGGTAGTAATGGCTACACCTTC.

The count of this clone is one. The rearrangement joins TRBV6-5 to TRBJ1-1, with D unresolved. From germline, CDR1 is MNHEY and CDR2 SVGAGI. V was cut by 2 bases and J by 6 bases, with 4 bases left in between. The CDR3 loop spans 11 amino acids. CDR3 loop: CASSYRAEAFF. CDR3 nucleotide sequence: TGTGCCAGCAGTTACAGGGCTGAAGCTTTCTTT.

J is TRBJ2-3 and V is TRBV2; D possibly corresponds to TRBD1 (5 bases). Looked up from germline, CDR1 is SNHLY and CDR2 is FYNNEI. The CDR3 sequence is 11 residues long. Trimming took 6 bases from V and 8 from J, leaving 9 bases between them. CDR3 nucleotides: TGTGCCAGCAGACAGGAGCGTACGCAGTATTTT. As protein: CASRQERTQYF. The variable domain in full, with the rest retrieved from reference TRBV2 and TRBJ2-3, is EPEVTQTPSHQVTQMGQEVILRCVPISNHLYFYWYRQILGQKVEFLVSFYNNEISEKSEIFDDQFSVERPDGSNFTLKIRSTKLEDSAMYFCASRQERTQYFGPGTRLTVL.

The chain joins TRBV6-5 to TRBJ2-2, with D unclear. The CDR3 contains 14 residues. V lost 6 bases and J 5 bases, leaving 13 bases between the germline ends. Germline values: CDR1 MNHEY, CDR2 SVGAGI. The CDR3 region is CASSSNTLTGELFF. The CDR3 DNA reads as TGTGCCAGCAGCTCTAATACGCTTACCGGGGAGCTGTTTTTT.

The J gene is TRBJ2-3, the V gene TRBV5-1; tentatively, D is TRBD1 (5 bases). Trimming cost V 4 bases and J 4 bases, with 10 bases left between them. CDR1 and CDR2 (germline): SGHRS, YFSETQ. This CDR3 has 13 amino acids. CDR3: CASSVETADTQYF. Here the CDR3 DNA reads TGCGCCAGCAGCGTAGAGACAGCAGATACGCAGTATTTT.

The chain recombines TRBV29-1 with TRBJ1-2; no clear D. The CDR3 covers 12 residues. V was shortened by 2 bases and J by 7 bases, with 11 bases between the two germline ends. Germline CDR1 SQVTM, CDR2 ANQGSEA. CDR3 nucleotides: TGCAGCGTTGAACGGAGTGGCGGTGGCTACACCTTC. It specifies CSVERSGGGYTF.

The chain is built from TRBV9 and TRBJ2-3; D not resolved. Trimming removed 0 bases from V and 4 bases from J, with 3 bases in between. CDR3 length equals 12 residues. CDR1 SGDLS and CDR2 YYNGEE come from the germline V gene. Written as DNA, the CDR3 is TGTGCCAGCAGCGTAGTTGCAGATACGCAGTATTTT. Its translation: CASSVVADTQYF.

As DNA, the CDR3 is TGCAGCGTTGAAGAGGGGACAGGTGGACGGGAGCAGTACTTC. Encoded protein: CSVEEGTGGREQYF. The rearrangement links TRBV29-1 to TRBJ2-7; 8 bases are a match to TRBD1. The junction had 8 bases not matched to a gene; V was cut back by 0 bases and J by 7 bases. Germline assignment: CDR1 SQVTM and CDR2 ANQGSEA. This CDR3 has 14 amino acids.

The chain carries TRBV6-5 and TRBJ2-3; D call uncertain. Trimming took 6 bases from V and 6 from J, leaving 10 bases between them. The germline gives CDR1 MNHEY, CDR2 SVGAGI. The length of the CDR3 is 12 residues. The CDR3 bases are TGTGCCAGCAGAAAACTGGGGGATACGCAGTATTTT. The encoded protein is CASRKLGDTQYF.

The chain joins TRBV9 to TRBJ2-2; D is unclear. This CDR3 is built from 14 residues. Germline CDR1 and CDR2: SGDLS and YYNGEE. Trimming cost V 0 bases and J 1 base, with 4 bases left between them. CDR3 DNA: TGTGCCAGCAGCGTAGAAGTGAACACCGGGGAGCTGTTTTTT. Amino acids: CASSVEVNTGELFF.

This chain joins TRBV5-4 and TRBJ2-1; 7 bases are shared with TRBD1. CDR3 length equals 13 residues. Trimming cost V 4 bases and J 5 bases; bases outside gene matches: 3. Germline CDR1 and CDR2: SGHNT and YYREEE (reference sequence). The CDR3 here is CASSPDRNNEQFF. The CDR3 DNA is TGTGCCAGCAGCCCGGACAGGAACAATGAGCAGTTCTTC.

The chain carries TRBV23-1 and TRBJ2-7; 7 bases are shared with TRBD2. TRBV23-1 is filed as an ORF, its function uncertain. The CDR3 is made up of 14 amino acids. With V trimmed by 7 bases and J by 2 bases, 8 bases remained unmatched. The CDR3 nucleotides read TGCGCCAGCAAACCCAGTCGGGAGGCCTACGAGCAGTACTTC. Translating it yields CASKPSREAYEQYF.

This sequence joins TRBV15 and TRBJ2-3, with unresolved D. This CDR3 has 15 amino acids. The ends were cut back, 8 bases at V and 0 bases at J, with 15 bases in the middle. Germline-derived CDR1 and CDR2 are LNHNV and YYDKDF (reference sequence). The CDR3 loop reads CATSVGARSTDTQYF. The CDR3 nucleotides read TGTGCCACCTCTGTCGGAGCTCGAAGCACAGATACGCAGTATTTT.

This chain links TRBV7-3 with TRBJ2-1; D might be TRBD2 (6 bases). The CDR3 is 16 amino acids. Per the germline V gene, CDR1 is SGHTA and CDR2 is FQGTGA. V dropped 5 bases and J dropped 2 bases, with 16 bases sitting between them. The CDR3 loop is CASSPGRLVPYNEQFF. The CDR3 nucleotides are TGTGCCAGCAGCCCGGGGAGACTAGTCCCCTACAATGAGCAGTTCTTC.

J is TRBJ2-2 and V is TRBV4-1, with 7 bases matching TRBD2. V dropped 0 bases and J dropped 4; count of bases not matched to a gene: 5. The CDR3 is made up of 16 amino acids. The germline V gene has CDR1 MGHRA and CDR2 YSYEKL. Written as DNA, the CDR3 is TGCGCCAGCAGCCAAGATGGACTAGGGACCACCGGGGAGCTGTTTTTT. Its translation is CASSQDGLGTTGELFF.